These 11 T cell receptor beta chains were all obtained from the same sample, sequenced in a study of OX40 agonist ivuxolimab in advanced cancers. The protocol was immunoSEQ multiplex PCR, while the TCRdb copy is restricted to in-frame clones and leaves out a portion. The sample records roughly 34,000 clones, roughly 80% being singletons. The material was CD4+ or CD8+ T cells sorted from blood, obtained in a trial of the OX40 agonist ivuxolimab. The receptors come from an adult with an advanced solid tumor such as melanoma, head and neck, liver or kidney cancer.

Note on this clone: Because it lacks the conserved phenylalanine or tryptophan at the end, this CDR3 is likely a read error. This sequence joins TRBV19 and TRBJ2-7; D gene uncertain. The ends were cut back, 8 bases at V and 6 bases at J, with 11 bases in the middle. Germline CDR1 is LNHDA and CDR2 is SQIVND (reference sequence). The length of the CDR3 is 11 residues. The CDR3 is CASGEGFEQYL. The CDR3, as DNA: TGTGCCAGTGGAGAAGGTTTCGAGCAGTACCTC.

This chain connects TRBV28 to TRBJ2-5; D possibly matches TRBD1 or TRBD2 (5 bases each). The V and J ends lost 4 bases and 5 bases respectively, with 20 bases between them. The CDR3 has 16 amino acids. Germline CDR1 reads MDHEN; CDR2 reads SYDVKM. CDR3 DNA sequence: TGTGCCAGCAGTTCACCCCTAGCCCAGGGTAGGGAGACCCAGTACTTC. Its translation is CASSSPLAQGRETQYF.

This chain links TRBV30 with TRBJ1-1, with D maybe TRBD1 (6 bases). The CDR3 is 12 residues long. The germline V gene encodes CDR1 GTSNPN and CDR2 SVGIG (reference sequence). V shed 4 bases and J shed 8 bases, with 14 bases lying between them. CDR3: CAWNPSQGEAFF. CDR3 bases: TGTGCCTGGAACCCCTCCCAGGGGGAAGCTTTCTTT. The entire variable domain, with the rest obtained from reference TRBV30 and TRBJ1-1, is as follows: SQTIHQWPATLVQPVGSPLSLECTVEGTSNPNLYWYRQAAGRGLQLLFYSVGIGQISSEVPQNLSASRPQDRQFILSSKKLLLSDSGFYLCAWNPSQGEAFFGQGTRLTVV.

Only a few counts were recorded for this clone. The genes are TRBV15 and TRBJ1-2; 10 bases line up with TRBD1. The CDR3 is made up of 14 amino acids. From germline, CDR1 is LNHNV and CDR2 YYDKDF (reference sequence). V was clipped by 5 bases and J by 8 bases; unmatched bases: 8. The CDR3 sequence is CATSPRQGARGYTF. The DNA for the CDR3 is TGTGCCACCAGCCCAAGACAGGGGGCAAGAGGCTACACCTTC.

The genes are TRBV7-9 and TRBJ2-7; 9 bases map to TRBD1. Per the germline V gene, CDR1 is SEHNR and CDR2 is FQNEAQ (reference sequence). The V gene end was trimmed by 6 bases and the J gene end by 3 bases; junction bases not matched to a gene: 9. This CDR3 is 15 amino acids long. The CDR3 loop reads CASSTSGTGFYEQYF. In DNA form, the CDR3 reads TGTGCCAGCAGTACGTCCGGGACAGGGTTCTACGAGCAGTACTTC.

The rearrangement uses TRBV5-5 and TRBJ1-1; TRBD1 is a possible D gene (5 bases). This CDR3 contains 13 residues. From germline, CDR1 is SGHKS and CDR2 YYEKEE (reference sequence). Trimming shortened V by 4 bases and J by 2 bases, and 9 bases separated the two germline ends. The CDR3 here is CASSPGYNTEAFF. The CDR3 coding sequence is TGTGCCAGCAGCCCAGGGTATAACACTGAAGCTTTCTTT.

The rearrangement links TRBV5-1 to TRBJ1-4; TRBD1 matches 7 bases. V lost 0 bases, J lost 5 bases, and 7 bases stayed unmatched. The CDR3 is 16 residues long. Germline CDR1 is SGHRS and CDR2 is YFSETQ. DNA of the CDR3: TGCGCCAGCAGCTTGGGCCGGACAGGCTTAAATGAAAAACTGTTTTTT. Translation gives CASSLGRTGLNEKLFF.

The chain has TRBV11-2 and TRBJ1-5; D not resolved. V dropped 2 bases and J dropped 7 bases, with 6 bases sitting between them. The CDR3 is made up of 12 amino acids. Germline CDR1 reads SGHAT; CDR2 reads FQNNGV. The CDR3 sequence is CASSLKVQPQHF. Written as DNA, the CDR3 is TGTGCCAGCAGCTTAAAGGTACAGCCCCAGCATTTT.

The chain carries TRBV2 and TRBJ1-1; a weak D match, TRBD1 (5 bases). This CDR3 spans 15 amino acids. Germline values: CDR1 SNHLY, CDR2 FYNNEI. V lost 5 bases and J 0 bases, leaving 13 bases between the germline ends. CDR3 protein: CASSTGTGMNTEAFF. CDR3 nucleotides: TGTGCCAGCAGTACCGGGACTGGAATGAACACTGAAGCTTTCTTT.

The genes are TRBV18 and TRBJ2-2; D perhaps matches TRBD1 (6 bases). V lost 3 bases and J lost 3, with 11 bases in between. Germline CDR1 KGHSH, CDR2 LQKENI. The CDR3 covers 15 residues. The CDR3 spells CASSPRGKDTGELFF. As DNA, the CDR3 is TGTGCCAGCTCACCCAGGGGAAAGGACACCGGGGAGCTGTTTTTT.

The chain recombines TRBV30 with TRBJ2-2; 11 bases align to TRBD1. Trimming at V came to 8 bases and at J to 5 bases, leaving 16 bases not matched to a gene. The CDR3 extends over 17 amino acids. Germline V gives CDR1 GTSNPN, CDR2 SVGIG (reference sequence). In DNA form, the CDR3 reads TGTGCCCTGGGGGGGACAGGGGGTTTCTATTTGACCGGGGAGCTGTTTTTT. This codes for CALGGTGGFYLTGELFF. Together with reference TRBV30 and TRBJ2-2, the CDR3 gives the full variable domain: SQTIHQWPATLVQPVGSPLSLECTVEGTSNPNLYWYRQAAGRGLQLLFYSVGIGQISSEVPQNLSASRPQDRQFILSSKKLLLSDSGFYLCALGGTGGFYLTGELFFGEGSRLTVL.